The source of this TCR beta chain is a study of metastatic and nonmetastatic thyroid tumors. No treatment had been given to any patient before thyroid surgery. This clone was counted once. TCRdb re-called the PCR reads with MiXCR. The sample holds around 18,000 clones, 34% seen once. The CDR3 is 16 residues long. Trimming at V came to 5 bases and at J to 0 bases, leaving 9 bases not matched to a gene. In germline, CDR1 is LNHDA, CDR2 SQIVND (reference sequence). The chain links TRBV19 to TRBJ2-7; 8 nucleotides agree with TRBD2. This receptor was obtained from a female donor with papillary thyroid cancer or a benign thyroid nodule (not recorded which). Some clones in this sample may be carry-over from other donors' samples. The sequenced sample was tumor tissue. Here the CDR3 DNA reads TGTGCCAGTAGTCACGGGAGGGGGACAAGCTCCTACGAGCAGTACTTC. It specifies CASSHGRGTSSYEQYF.